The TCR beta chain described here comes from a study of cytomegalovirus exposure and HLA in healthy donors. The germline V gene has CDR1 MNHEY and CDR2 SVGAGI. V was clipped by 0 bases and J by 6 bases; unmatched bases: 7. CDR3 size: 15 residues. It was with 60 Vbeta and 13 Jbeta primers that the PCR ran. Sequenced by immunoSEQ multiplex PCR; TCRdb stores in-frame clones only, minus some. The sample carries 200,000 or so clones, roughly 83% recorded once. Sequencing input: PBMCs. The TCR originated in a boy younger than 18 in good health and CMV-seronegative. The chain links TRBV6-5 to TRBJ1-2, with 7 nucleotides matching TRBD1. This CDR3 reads CASSYSRGRFHGYTF. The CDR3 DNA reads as TGTGCCAGCAGTTACTCGAGGGGGCGCTTCCATGGCTACACCTTC.